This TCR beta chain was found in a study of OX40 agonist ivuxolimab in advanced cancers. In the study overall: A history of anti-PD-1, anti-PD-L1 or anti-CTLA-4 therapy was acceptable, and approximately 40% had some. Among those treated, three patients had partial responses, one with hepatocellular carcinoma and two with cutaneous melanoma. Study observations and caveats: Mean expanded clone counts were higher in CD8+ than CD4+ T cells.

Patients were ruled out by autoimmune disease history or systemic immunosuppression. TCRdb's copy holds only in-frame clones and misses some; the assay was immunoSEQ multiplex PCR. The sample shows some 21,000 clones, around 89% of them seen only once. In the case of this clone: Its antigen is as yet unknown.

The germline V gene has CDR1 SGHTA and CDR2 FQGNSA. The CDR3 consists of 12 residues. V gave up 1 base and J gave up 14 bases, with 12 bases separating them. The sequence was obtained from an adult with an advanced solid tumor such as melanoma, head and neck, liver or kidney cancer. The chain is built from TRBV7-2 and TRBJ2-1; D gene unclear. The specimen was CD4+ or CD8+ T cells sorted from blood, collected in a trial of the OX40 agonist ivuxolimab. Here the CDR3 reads CASSLGSPFEFF. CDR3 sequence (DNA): TGTGCCAGCAGCTTAGGGAGCCCATTCGAGTTCTTC. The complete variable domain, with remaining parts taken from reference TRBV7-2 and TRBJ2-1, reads GAGVSQSPSNKVTEKGKDVELRCDPISGHTALYWYRQSLGQGLEFLIYFQGNSAPDKSGLPSDRFSAERTGGSVSTLTIQRTQQEDSAVYLCASSLGSPFEFFGPGTRLTVL.